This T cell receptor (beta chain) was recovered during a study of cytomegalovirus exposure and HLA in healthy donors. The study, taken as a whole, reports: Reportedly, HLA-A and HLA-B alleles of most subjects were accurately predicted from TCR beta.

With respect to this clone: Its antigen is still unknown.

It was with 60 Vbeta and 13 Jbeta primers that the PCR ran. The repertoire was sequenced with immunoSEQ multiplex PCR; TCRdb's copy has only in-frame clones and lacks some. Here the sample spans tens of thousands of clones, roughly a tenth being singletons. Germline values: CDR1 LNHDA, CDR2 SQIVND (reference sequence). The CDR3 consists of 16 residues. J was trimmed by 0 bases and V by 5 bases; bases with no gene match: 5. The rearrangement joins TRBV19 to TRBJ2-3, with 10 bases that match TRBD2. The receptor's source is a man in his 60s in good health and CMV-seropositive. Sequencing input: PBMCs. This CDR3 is CASSPWTSGSTDTQYF. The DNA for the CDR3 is TGTGCCAGTAGTCCCTGGACTAGCGGAAGCACAGATACGCAGTATTTT.